Listed below are T cell receptor beta chains from one sample, sequenced in a study of regulatory T cells in long-lasting Graves disease. TCRdb re-called the multiplex PCR reads with MiXCR, one entry per CDR3 protein. The data hold some 460,000 distinct CDR3 sequences, with roughly 16% observed a single time. The data also belong to a second study, concerning T cells in Graves' hyperthyroidism and ophthalmopathy.

Sequencing used peripheral blood mononuclear cells (PBMCs), obtained at new diagnosis, from a patient treated with antithyroid drugs. These receptors were taken from a man in his forties with Graves disease. The CDR3 runs from the conserved cysteine through the conserved F or W. D genes are given only for firm matches. Size tells how often a clone was seen (once, few, many) or the class of an expanded clone, and some rows leave it out.

TRBV28,NA,many,TRBJ1-1,TGTGCCAGCAGTTTAATGGGACAGAACACTGAAGCTTTCTTT,CASSLMGQNTEAFF
TRBV12-5,NA,few,TRBJ2-3,TGTGCTAGTGGTCCCCTCCCCGATACGCAGTATTTT,CASGPLPDTQYF
TRBV2,TRBD1,many,TRBJ1-5,TGTGCCAGCGTGAGGGGACAGCGAGGGAGCAATCAGCCCCAGCATTTT,CASVRGQRGSNQPQHF
TRBV13,NA,many,TRBJ2-5,TGTGCCAGCAGCTCGAGTGTCGGAGAGACCCAGTACTTC,CASSSSVGETQYF
TRBV2,NA,NA,TRBJ2-1,TGTGCCAGCAGGGCTAGGGTTTCCTACAATGAGCAGTTCTTC,CASRARVSYNEQFF
TRBV29-1,TRBD2,many,TRBJ2-1,TGCAGCGTTGCGGGACTAGCTTACAATGAGCAGTTCTTC,CSVAGLAYNEQFF
TRBV2,TRBD2,many,TRBJ2-3,TGTGCCAGCAGCGTTCTAGCGGAAGATACGCAGTATTTT,CASSVLAEDTQYF
TRBV5-5,NA,many,TRBJ1-1,TGTGCCAGCAGCATAGGACTGAACACTGAAGCTTTCTTT,CASSIGLNTEAFF
TRBV6-9,TRBD1,NA,TRBJ1-1,TGTGCCAGCAGTTACAGGGCATGGAAGGGGGCTAGGCCTGAAGCTTTCTTT,CASSYRAWKGARPEAFF
TRBV12-3/TRBV12-4,NA,few,TRBJ2-5,TGTGCCAGTTACGGGGGTCTTGGAGAGACCCAGTACTTC,CASYGGLGETQYF
TRBV5-1,TRBD2,NA,TRBJ2-1,TGCGCCAGCAGCTTGGTGAGAGGTACCTTAGCGGGAGTCAGTGATGAGCAGTTCTTC,CASSLVRGTLAGVSDEQFF
TRBV6-2/TRBV6-3,NA,NA,TRBJ1-5,TGTGCCAGCAGTTACCAAGGGAGGGGGAAAGGGCAGCCCCAGCATTTT,CASSYQGRGKGQPQHF
TRBV18,NA,few,TRBJ2-7,TGTGCCAGCTCACCACCATCGCGCTACGAGCAGTACTTC,CASSPPSRYEQYF
TRBV11-2,TRBD2,few,TRBJ2-1,TGTGCCAGCAGCTCGGGGGTAGCGGGAGGGCTTTTCGATGAGCAGTTCTTC,CASSSGVAGGLFDEQFF
TRBV5-4,NA,few,TRBJ1-3,TGTGCCAGCAGCTTGGGGGGGTTACTTGCTGGAAACACCATATATTTT,CASSLGGLLAGNTIYF
TRBV6-1,NA,few,TRBJ1-5,TGTGCCAGCAGTGAAAAGAGGGGGAACAATCAGCCCCAGCATTTT,CASSEKRGNNQPQHF
TRBV27,TRBD1,NA,TRBJ2-3,TGTGCCAGCAGTTCGGTCGGGACAGGGTCGGATACGCAGTATTTT,CASSSVGTGSDTQYF
TRBV28,NA,NA,TRBJ2-3,TGTGCCAGCAGTTCTCTAACAGGAGGGGCAGATACGCAGTATTTT,CASSSLTGGADTQYF
TRBV28,TRBD1,many,TRBJ2-3,TGTGCCAGCAGCGGAGGGACAGGGCTCACAGATACGCAGTATTTT,CASSGGTGLTDTQYF
TRBV24-1,TRBD2,NA,TRBJ2-3,TGTGCCACCAGTGGAGCGGGAGGGGATACGCAGTATTTT,CATSGAGGDTQYF
TRBV11-2,NA,many,TRBJ2-4,TGTGCCAGCAGCTTAGACGGAGGCATAGCCAAAAACATTCAGTACTTC,CASSLDGGIAKNIQYF
TRBV5-5,NA,NA,TRBJ1-5,TGTGCCAGCAGCTCCCGAGGAGGTGATACCAATCAGCCCCAGCATTTT,CASSSRGGDTNQPQHF
TRBV9,NA,NA,TRBJ2-2,TGTGCCAGCAGCCCGAAGGGGCATCGGGCCGTCACCGGGGAGCTGTCTTTT,CASSPKGHRAVTGELSF
TRBV12-3/TRBV12-4,NA,many,TRBJ2-7,TGTGCCAGCAGCCCAGACAGTGTCTCCTACGAGCAGTACTTC,CASSPDSVSYEQYF
TRBV19,TRBD1,few,TRBJ2-2,TGTGCCAGTGGACAGGGGTCCGGGGAGCTGTTTTTT,CASGQGSGELFF
TRBV27,NA,many,TRBJ2-3,TGTGCCAGCAGCCGGAGGACGGGCAGACTGGTGAGCACAGATACGCAGTATTTT,CASSRRTGRLVSTDTQYF
TRBV6-1,NA,many,TRBJ2-1,TGTGCCGTGGCAGGAGGCCCTTACAATGAGCAGTTCTTC,CAVAGGPYNEQFF
TRBV3-1,NA,few,TRBJ1-1,TGTGCCAGCAGCCAAGATGGAGGAGATCTTGAAGCTTTCTTT,CASSQDGGDLEAFF
TRBV6-2/TRBV6-3,TRBD2,few,TRBJ2-3,TGTGCCAGCAGTTACGGGGGGGGAGGGGCGGATACGCAGTATTTT,CASSYGGGGADTQYF
TRBV7-9,NA,few,TRBJ2-1,TGTGCCAGCAGCTTATTCGGCCAGACTAACTACAATGAGCAGTTCTTC,CASSLFGQTNYNEQFF
TRBV27,TRBD1,NA,TRBJ1-4,TGTGCCAGCAGTCCGGACAGGGCTTTTGGTGAAAAACTGTTTTTT,CASSPDRAFGEKLFF
TRBV12-3/TRBV12-4,TRBD2,many,TRBJ2-6,TGTGCCAGCAGCTTCTCGACTAGCGGGCTCTCTGGGGCCAACGTCCTGACTTTC,CASSFSTSGLSGANVLTF
TRBV20-1,NA,few,TRBJ1-5,TGCAGTGCCCTGCGGGGGCTCTACAATCAGCCCCAGCATTTT,CSALRGLYNQPQHF
TRBV28,NA,many,TRBJ1-5,TGTGCCAGCAGTTTAACCAGGGGCGCAGACAATCAGCCCCAGCATTTT,CASSLTRGADNQPQHF
TRBV6-2/TRBV6-3,NA,many,TRBJ2-1,TGTGCCAGCAGTAGGGACCACGCCCAGCAGTTCTTC,CASSRDHAQQFF
TRBV27,NA,NA,TRBJ2-3,TGTGCCAGCAAACTAACTAGCTTGAGCGGCAATACGCAGTATTTT,CASKLTSLSGNTQYF
TRBV29-1,NA,NA,TRBJ1-3,TGCAGCGTTGAAGAGAGGCGGGGGAGGGGAAACACCATATATTTT,CSVEERRGRGNTIYF
TRBV30,TRBD1,NA,TRBJ2-5,TGTGCCTGGAGTGTTATGACAGGGCTTCAAGAGACCCAGTACTTC,CAWSVMTGLQETQYF
TRBV4-1,TRBD2,few,TRBJ2-2,TGCGCCAGCAGCCAAACACTAGCGGGAGGAAGGGAGCTGTTTTTT,CASSQTLAGGRELFF
TRBV7-9,NA,many,TRBJ1-1,TGTGCCAGCAGCTCGGAGAACACTGAAGCTTTCTTT,CASSSENTEAFF
TRBV14,NA,NA,TRBJ2-3,TGTGCCAGCAGCCAGGCGGGGTCGGATACGCAGTATTTT,CASSQAGSDTQYF
TRBV5-1,TRBD2,NA,TRBJ2-1,TGCGCCAGCAGCTTGTGGGCGGGAGCGGGGAATGAGCAGTTCTTC,CASSLWAGAGNEQFF
TRBV27,NA,many,TRBJ2-1,TGTGCCAGCAGTTTATCTGGGGGAGGATGGTACAATGAGCAGTTCTTC,CASSLSGGGWYNEQFF